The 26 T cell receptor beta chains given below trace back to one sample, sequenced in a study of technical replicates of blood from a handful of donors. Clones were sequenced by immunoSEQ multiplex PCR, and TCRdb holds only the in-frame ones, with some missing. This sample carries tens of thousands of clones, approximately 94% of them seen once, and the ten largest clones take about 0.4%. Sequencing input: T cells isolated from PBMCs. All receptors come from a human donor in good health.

CDR3 protein: CASRLQGVSYGYTF. The CDR3 region has the DNA TGTGCCAGCAGGCTACAGGGGGTGTCCTATGGCTACACCTTC. V and J are TRBV28 and TRBJ1-2; TRBD1 matches at 8 bases. Germline CDR1 reads MDHEN; CDR2 reads SYDVKM. The CDR3 has 14 amino acids. With 6 bases clipped from V and 4 bases from J, the junction kept 7 bases outside the gene matches.

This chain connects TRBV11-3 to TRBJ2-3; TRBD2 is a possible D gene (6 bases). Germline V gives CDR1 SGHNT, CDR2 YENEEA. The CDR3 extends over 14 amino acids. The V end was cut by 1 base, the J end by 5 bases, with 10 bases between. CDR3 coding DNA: TGTGCCAGCAGCTTAGTCGCCGGGGGAGATACGCAGTATTTT. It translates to CASSLVAGGDTQYF.

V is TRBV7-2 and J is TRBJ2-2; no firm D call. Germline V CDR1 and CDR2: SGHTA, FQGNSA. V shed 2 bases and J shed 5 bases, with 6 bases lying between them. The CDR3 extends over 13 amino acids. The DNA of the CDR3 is TGTGCCAGCAGCTTATACATTACCGGGGAGCTGTTTTTT. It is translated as CASSLYITGELFF.

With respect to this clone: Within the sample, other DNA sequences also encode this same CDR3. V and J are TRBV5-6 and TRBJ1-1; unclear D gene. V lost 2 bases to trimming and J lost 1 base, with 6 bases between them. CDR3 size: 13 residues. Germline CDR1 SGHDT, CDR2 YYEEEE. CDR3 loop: CASSFPGNTEAFF. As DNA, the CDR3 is TGTGCCAGCAGCTTTCCGGGGAACACTGAAGCTTTCTTT.

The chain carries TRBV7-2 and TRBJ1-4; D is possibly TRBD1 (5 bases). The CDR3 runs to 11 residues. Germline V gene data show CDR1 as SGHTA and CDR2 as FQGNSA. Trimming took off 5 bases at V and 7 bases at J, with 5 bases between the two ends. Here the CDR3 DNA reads TGTGCCAGCAGCCAGGGTGAAAAACTGTTTTTT. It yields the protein CASSQGEKLFF. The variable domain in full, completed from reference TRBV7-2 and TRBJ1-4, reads GAGVSQSPSNKVTEKGKDVELRCDPISGHTALYWYRQSLGQGLEFLIYFQGNSAPDKSGLPSDRFSAERTGGSVSTLTIQRTQQEDSAVYLCASSQGEKLFFGSGTQLSVL.

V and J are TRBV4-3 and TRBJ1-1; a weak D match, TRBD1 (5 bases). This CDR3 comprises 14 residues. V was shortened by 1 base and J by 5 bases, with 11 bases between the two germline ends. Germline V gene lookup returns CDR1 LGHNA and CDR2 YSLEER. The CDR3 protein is CASSQGAGSTEAFF. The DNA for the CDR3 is TGCGCCAGCAGCCAAGGGGCAGGGTCAACTGAAGCTTTCTTT.

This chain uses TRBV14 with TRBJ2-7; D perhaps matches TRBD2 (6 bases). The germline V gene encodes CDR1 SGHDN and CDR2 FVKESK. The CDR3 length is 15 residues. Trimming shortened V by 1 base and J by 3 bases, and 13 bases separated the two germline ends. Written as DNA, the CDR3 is TGTGCCAGCAGCCAAGGACTAGGTCCCAACTACGAGCAGTACTTC. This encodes CASSQGLGPNYEQYF.

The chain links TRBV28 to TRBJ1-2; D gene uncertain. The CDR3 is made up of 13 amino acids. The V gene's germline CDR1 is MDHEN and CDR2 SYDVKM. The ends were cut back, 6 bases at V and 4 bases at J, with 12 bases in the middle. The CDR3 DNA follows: TGTGCCAGCAGGAACCGGGATTCCTATGGCTACACCTTC. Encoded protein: CASRNRDSYGYTF.

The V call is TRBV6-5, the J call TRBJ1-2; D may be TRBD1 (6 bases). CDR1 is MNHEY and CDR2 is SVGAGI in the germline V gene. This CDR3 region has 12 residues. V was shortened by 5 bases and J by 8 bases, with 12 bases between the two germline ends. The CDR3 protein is CASSMGGAGYTF. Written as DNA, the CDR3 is TGTGCCAGCAGTATGGGGGGGGCGGGCTACACCTTC.

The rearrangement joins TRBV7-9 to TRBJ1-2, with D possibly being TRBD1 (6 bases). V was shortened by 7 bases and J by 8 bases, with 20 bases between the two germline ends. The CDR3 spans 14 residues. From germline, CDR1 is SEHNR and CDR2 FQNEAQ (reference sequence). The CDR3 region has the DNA TGTGCCAGCACCGATTACCGAAGGACAGCCGGCTACACCTTC. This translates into CASTDYRRTAGYTF. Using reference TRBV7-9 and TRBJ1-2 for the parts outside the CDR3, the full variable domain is DTGVSQNPRHKITKRGQNVTFRCDPISEHNRLYWYRQTLGQGPEFLTYFQNEAQLEKSRLLSDRFSAERPKGSFSTLEIQRTEQGDSAMYLCASTDYRRTAGYTFGSGTRLTVV.

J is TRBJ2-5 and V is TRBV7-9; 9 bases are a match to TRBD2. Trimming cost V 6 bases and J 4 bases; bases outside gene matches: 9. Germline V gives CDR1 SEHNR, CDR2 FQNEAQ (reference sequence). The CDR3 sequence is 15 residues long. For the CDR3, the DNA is TGTGCCAGCAGACATAGCGGGAGTTTGGTAGAGACCCAGTACTTC. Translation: CASRHSGSLVETQYF.

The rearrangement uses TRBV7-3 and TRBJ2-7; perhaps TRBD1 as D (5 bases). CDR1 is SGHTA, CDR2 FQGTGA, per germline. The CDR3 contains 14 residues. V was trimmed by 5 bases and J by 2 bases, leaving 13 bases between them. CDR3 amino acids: CASSPNRGPYEQYF. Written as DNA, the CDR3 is TGTGCCAGCAGCCCGAATAGGGGTCCCTACGAGCAGTACTTC.

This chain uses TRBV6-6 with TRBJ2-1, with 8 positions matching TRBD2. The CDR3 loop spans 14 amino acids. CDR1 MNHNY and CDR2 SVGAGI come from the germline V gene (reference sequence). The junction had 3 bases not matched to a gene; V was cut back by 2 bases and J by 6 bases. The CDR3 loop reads CASSYESGSNEQFF. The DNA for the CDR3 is TGTGCCAGCAGTTACGAGAGCGGGAGCAATGAGCAGTTCTTC.

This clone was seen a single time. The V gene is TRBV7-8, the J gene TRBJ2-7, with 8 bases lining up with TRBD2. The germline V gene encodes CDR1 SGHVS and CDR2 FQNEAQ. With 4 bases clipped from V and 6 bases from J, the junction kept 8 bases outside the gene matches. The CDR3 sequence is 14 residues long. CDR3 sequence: CASSSGLGGSEQYF. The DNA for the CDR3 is TGTGCCAGCAGCTCGGGACTAGGGGGTAGCGAGCAGTACTTC. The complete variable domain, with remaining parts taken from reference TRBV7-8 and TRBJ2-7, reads GAGVSQSPRYKVAKRGQDVALRCDPISGHVSLFWYQQALGQGPEFLTYFQNEAQLDKSGLPSDRFFAERPEGSVSTLKIQRTQQEDSAVYLCASSSGLGGSEQYFGPGTRLTVT.

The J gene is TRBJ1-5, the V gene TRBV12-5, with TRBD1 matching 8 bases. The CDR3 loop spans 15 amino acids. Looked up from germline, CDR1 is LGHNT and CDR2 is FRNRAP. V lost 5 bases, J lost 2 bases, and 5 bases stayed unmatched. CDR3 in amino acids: CASGRTGRGNQPQHF. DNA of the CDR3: TGTGCTAGTGGTAGGACAGGGAGAGGCAATCAGCCCCAGCATTTT.

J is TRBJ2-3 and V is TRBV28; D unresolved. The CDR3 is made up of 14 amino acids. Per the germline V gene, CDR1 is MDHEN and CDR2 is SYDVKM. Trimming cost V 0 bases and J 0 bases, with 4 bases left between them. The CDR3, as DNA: TGTGCCAGCAGTTTATGGAGGAGCACAGATACGCAGTATTTT. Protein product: CASSLWRSTDTQYF.

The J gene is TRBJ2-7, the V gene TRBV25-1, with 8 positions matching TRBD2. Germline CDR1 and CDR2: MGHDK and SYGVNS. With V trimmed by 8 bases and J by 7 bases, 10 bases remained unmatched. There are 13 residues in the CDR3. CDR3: CASSLAGLGEQYF. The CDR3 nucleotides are TGTGCCAGCTCTCTAGCGGGTTTGGGGGAGCAGTACTTC.

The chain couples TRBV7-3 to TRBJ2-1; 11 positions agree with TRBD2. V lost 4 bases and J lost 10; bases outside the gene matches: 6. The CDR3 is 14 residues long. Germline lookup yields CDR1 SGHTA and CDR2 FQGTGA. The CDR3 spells CASSSGLAGGEQFF. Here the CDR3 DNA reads TGTGCCAGCAGCTCAGGGCTAGCGGGAGGAGAGCAGTTCTTC.

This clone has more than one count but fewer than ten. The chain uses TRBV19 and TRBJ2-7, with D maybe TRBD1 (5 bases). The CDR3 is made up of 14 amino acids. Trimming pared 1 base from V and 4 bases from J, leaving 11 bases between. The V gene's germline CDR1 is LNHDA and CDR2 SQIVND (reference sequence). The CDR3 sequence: CASSIGGTGYEQYF. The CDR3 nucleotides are TGTGCCAGTAGTATAGGGGGCACAGGATACGAGCAGTACTTC.

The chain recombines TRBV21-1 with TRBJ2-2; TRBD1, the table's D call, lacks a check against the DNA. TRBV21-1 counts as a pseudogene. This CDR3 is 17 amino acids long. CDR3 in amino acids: CASNLELGTANTGELFF. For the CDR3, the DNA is TGTGCCAGCAACCTCGAACTTGGGACAGCGAACACCGGGGAGCTGTTTTTT.

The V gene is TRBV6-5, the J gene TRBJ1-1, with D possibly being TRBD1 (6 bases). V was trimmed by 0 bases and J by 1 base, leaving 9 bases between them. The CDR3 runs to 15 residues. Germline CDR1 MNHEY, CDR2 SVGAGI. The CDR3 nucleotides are TGTGCCAGCAGTTACTCTGGACAGCAGAACACTGAAGCTTTCTTT. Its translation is CASSYSGQQNTEAFF.

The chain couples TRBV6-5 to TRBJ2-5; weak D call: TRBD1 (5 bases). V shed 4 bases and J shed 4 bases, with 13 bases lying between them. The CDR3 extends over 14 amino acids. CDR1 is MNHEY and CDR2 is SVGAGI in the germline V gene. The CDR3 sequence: CASSFTGPIETQYF. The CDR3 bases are TGTGCCAGCAGTTTCACAGGTCCCATAGAGACCCAGTACTTC.

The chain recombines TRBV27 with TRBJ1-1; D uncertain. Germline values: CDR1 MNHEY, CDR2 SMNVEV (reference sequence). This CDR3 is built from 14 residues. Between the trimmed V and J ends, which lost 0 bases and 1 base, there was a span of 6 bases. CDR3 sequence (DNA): TGTGCCAGCAGTTTATCGAGGTCGAACACTGAAGCTTTCTTT. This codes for CASSLSRSNTEAFF.

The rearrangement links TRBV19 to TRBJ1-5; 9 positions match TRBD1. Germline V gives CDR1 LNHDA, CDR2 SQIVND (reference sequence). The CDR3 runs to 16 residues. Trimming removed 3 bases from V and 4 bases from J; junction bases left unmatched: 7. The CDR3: CASSMERGTGNQPQHF. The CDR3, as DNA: TGTGCCAGTAGTATGGAAAGGGGGACAGGGAATCAGCCCCAGCATTTT.

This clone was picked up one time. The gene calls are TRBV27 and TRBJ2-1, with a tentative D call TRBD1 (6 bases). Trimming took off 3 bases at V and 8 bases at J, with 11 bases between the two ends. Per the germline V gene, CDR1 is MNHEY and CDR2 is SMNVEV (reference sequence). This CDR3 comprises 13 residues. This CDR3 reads CASSFSRGHEQFF. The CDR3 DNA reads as TGTGCCAGCAGTTTTTCCAGGGGCCATGAGCAGTTCTTC.

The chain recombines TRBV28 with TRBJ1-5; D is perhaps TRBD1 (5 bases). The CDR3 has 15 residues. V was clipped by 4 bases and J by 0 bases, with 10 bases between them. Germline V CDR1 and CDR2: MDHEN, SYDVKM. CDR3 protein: CASSSRGYSNQPQHF. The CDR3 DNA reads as TGTGCCAGCAGTTCCCGGGGGTATAGCAATCAGCCCCAGCATTTT.